The 9 T cell receptor beta chains below come from one sample, sequenced in a study of T cells in Graves' hyperthyroidism and ophthalmopathy. TCR beta CDR3 region amplification was performed from RNA transcripts. The TCR CDR3 was amplified in a first-round RT-PCR using the HTBI primer set. TCRdb re-derived calls from the multiplex PCR reads in MiXCR, one entry per CDR3 protein. The sample records roughly 300,000 distinct CDR3 sequences, more than 11% being singletons. Sequencing was carried out using blood. All receptors derive from a woman in her twenties or thirties with Graves' hyperthyroidism.

This rearrangement joins TRBV4-1 to TRBJ2-7; D remains ambiguous. Germline loops: CDR1 MGHRA, CDR2 YSYEKL. V was shortened by 0 bases and J by 3 bases, with 12 bases between the two germline ends. The CDR3 spans 15 residues. The CDR3 bases are TGCGCCAGCAGCCAAGATCCGGGCCCGTACTACGAGCAGTACTTC. Translating it yields CASSQDPGPYYEQYF.

This clonotype occurred many times. The V call is TRBV7-3, the J call TRBJ2-5, with a tentative D call TRBD2 (5 bases). This CDR3 spans 14 amino acids. The V gene's germline CDR1 is SGHTA and CDR2 FQGTGA. The V end lost 5 bases, the J end lost 5 bases, and 15 bases lay between the germline ends. CDR3: CASSLTRMGETQYF. The CDR3 bases are TGTGCCAGCAGCCTTACTAGAATGGGGGAGACCCAGTACTTC.

This clonotype was counted only a few times. The chain has TRBV30 and TRBJ1-1; no clear D. The V gene lost 2 bases and the J gene lost 4 bases, with 14 bases spanning the gap. CDR1 GTSNPN and CDR2 SVGIG come from the germline V gene (reference sequence). This CDR3 has 14 amino acids. CDR3 sequence (DNA): TGTGCCTGGAGTCCTGCTATGGGAGGCACTGAAGCTTTCTTT. It is translated as CAWSPAMGGTEAFF.

This clonotype was counted at least ten times. V and J are TRBV7-9 and TRBJ2-1; 8 bases line up with TRBD2. V lost 3 bases to trimming and J lost 0 bases; unmatched junction nucleotides: 4. The length of the CDR3 is 16 residues. Germline CDR1 SEHNR, CDR2 FQNEAQ (reference sequence). DNA of the CDR3: TGTGCCAGCAGCTTCTCTGGGACTAGCTCCTACAATGAGCAGTTCTTC. Protein sequence: CASSFSGTSSYNEQFF.

A few counts support this clonotype. The V call is TRBV20-1, the J call TRBJ2-5, with 9 bases aligning to TRBD2. Germline trimming cut 1 base from V and 4 bases from J; bases unmatched to any gene: 7. CDR3 length equals 15 residues. Germline loops: CDR1 DFQATT, CDR2 SNEGSKA (reference sequence). The CDR3: CSARGAAGGGETQYF. DNA of the CDR3: TGCAGTGCTAGAGGGGCGGCGGGGGGGGGAGAGACCCAGTACTTC.

This clonotype came up a few times. This sequence joins TRBV10-2 and TRBJ1-2, with D possibly TRBD1 on 6 matching bases. The V and J ends lost 3 bases and 2 bases respectively, with 10 bases between them. The CDR3 is 14 residues long. Germline-derived CDR1 and CDR2 are WSHSY and SAAADI. The CDR3 coding sequence is TGCGCCAGCAGTGACGACAGGAGAAACTATGGCTACACCTTC. Translated: CASSDDRRNYGYTF.

As concerns this clonotype: With a much larger clone just one base away, this may be a read error. The V gene is TRBV15, the J gene TRBJ2-1; possibly TRBD1 for D (6 bases). The CDR3 has 15 residues. Germline values: CDR1 LNHNV, CDR2 YYDKDF (reference sequence). The CDR3, as DNA: TGTGCCACCAGCAGCTCCGGGACATCCTACAATGGGCAGTTCTTC. Its translation is CATSSSGTSYNGQFF.

This clonotype occurred many times. The chain couples TRBV30 to TRBJ1-1; D perhaps matches TRBD1 (6 bases). The V and J ends lost 0 bases and 4 bases respectively, with 9 bases between them. The CDR3 spans 13 residues. Per the germline V gene, CDR1 is GTSNPN and CDR2 is SVGIG (reference sequence). For the CDR3, the DNA is TGTGCCTGGAGTGTAATGGGGGCCACTGAAGCTTTCTTT. It yields the protein CAWSVMGATEAFF.

This chain uses TRBV4-3 with TRBJ1-1; TRBD1 might be the D (5 bases). The CDR3 covers 14 residues. Germline CDR1 and CDR2: LGHNA and YSLEER. The V end lost 0 bases, the J end lost 11 bases, and 16 bases lay between the germline ends. The CDR3 spells CASSQDWGVQSAFF. The CDR3 DNA is TGCGCCAGCAGCCAAGATTGGGGGGTACAATCTGCTTTCTTT.